This T cell receptor beta chain was obtained from a study of blood T cell repertoires in COVID-19. As originally analysed: Amplification of reference gene primers provided the estimated nucleated cell counts. Assay: immunoSEQ multiplex PCR; the TCRdb copy retains only in-frame clones and omits some. V, J and clone size are taken as reported in that table, and D and trimming were inferred from the DNA itself. Among 100,000 to 150,000 clones listed, 88% were seen once. CDR3 size: 16 residues. After removal of 4 bases from V and 4 bases from J, the junction contained 7 bases not matched to a gene. Germline V gene sequence: CDR1 MDHEN, CDR2 SYDVKM.

This TCR came from a man between 65 and 80 years old with active COVID-19. The V and J genes are TRBV28 and TRBJ2-2; 9 bases map to TRBD1. Sequenced sample: peripheral blood. The CDR3 DNA reads as TGTGCCAGCAGTTCCCCTGCGACAGGGGGCACCGGGGAGCTGTTTTTT. Protein product: CASSSPATGGTGELFF.